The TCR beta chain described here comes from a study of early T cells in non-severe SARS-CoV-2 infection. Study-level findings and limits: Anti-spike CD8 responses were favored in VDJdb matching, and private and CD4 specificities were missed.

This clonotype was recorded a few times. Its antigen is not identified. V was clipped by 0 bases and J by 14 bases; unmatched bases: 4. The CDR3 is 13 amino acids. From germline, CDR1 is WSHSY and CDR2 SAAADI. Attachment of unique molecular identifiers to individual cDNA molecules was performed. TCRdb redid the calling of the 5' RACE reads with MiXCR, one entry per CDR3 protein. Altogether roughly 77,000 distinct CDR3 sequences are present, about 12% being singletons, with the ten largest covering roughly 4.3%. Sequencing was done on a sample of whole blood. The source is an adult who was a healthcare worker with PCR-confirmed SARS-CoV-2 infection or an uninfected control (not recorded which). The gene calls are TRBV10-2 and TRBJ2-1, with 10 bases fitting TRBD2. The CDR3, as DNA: TGCGCCAGCAGTGAGTCAACTAGCGGGACGGAGTTCTTC. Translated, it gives CASSESTSGTEFF.